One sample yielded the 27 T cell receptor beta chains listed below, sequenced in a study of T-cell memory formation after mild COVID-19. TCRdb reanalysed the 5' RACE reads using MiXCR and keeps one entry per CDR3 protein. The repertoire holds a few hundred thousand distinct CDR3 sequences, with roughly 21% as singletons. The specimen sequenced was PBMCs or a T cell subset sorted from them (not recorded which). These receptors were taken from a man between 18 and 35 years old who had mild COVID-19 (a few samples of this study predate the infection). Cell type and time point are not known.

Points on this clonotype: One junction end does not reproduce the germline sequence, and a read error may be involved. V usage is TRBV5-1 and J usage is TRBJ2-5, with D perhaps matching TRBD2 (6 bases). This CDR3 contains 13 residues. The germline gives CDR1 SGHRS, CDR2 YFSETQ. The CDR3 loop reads CASSFAGQETKYF. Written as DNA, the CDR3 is TGCGCCAGCAGCTTCGCGGGGCAAGAGACCAAGTACTTC.

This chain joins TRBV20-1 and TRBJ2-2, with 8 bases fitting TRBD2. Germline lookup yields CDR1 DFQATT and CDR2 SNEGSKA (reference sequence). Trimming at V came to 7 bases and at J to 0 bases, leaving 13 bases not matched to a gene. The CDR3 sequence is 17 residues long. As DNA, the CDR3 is TGCAGTGATAAAGCGGGGGCCACACCCACGAACACCGGGGAGCTGTTTTTT. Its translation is CSDKAGATPTNTGELFF.

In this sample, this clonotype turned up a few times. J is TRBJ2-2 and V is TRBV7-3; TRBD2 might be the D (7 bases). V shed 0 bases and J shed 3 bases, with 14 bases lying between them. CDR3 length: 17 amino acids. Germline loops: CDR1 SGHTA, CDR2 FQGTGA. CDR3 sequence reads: CASSLTGGGPYTGELFF. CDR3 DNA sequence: TGTGCCAGCAGCTTAACGGGGGGGGGCCCCTACACCGGGGAGCTGTTTTTT. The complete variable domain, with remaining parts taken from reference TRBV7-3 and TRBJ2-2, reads GAGVSQTPSNKVTEKGKYVELRCDPISGHTALYWYRQSLGQGPEFLIYFQGTGAADDSGLPNDRFFAVRPEGSVSTLKIQRTERGDSAVYLCASSLTGGGPYTGELFFGEGSRLTVL.

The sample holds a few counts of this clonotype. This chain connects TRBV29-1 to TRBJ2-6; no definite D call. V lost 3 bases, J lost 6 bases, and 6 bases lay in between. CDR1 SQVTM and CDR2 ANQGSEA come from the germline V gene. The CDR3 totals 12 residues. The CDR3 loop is CSVEVEANVLTF. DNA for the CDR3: TGCAGCGTTGAGGTGGAGGCCAACGTCCTGACTTTC.

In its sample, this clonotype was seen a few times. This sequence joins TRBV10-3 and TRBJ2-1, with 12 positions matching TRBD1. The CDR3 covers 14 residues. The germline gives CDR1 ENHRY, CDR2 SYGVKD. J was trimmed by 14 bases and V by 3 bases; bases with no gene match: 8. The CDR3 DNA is TGTGCCATCAGTGAAGGGGGACAGGGGGCTCGTAAGTTCTTC. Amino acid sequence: CAISEGGQGARKFF.

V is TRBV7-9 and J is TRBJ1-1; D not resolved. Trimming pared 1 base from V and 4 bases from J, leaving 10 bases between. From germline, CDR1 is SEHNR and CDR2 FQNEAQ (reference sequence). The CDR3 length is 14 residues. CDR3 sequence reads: CASSLVGLGTEAFF. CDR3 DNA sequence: TGTGCCAGCAGCTTAGTTGGGTTGGGCACTGAAGCTTTCTTT.

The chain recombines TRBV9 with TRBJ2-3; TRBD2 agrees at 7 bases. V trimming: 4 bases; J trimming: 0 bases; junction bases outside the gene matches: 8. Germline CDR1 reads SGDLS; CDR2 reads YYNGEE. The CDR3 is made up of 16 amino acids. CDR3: CASSSLTSSSTDTQYF. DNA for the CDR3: TGTGCCAGCAGCTCTTTGACTAGCTCTAGCACAGATACGCAGTATTTT.

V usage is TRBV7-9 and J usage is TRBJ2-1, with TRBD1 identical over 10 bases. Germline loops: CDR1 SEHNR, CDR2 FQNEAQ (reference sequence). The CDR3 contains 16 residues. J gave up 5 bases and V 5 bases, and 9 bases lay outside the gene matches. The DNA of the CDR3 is TGTGCCAGCAGCCCTTTAGGGGGGACAGGGGACAATGAGCAGTTCTTC. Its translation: CASSPLGGTGDNEQFF.

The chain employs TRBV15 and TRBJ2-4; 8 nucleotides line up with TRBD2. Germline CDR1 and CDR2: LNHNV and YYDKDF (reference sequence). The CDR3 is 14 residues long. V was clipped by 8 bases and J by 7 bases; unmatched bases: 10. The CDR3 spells CATSGGGGGNIQYF. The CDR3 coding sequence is TGTGCCACCTCTGGAGGTGGCGGGGGGAACATTCAGTACTTC. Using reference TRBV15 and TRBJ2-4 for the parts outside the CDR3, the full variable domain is DAMVIQNPRYQVTQFGKPVTLSCSQTLNHNVMYWYQQKSSQAPKLLFHYYDKDFNNEADTPDNFQSRRPNTSFCFLDIRSPGLGDTAMYLCATSGGGGGNIQYFGAGTRLSVL.

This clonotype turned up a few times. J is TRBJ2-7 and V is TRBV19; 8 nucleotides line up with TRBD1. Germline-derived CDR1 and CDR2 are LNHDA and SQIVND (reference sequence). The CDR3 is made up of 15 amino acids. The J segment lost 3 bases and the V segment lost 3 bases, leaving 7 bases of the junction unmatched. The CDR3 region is CASSIRGQDFYEQYF. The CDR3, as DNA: TGTGCCAGTAGTATCAGGGGACAGGACTTCTACGAGCAGTACTTC.

Here the CDR3 reads CASSPSGRRNEQFF. The DNA of the CDR3 is TGTGCCAGCAGCCCTTCAGGGAGGCGGAATGAGCAGTTCTTC. The chain combines TRBV9 with TRBJ2-1; D is perhaps TRBD2 (6 bases). Between the trimmed V and J ends, which lost 4 bases and 7 bases, there was a span of 15 bases. Germline lookup yields CDR1 SGDLS and CDR2 YYNGEE. The CDR3 totals 14 residues.

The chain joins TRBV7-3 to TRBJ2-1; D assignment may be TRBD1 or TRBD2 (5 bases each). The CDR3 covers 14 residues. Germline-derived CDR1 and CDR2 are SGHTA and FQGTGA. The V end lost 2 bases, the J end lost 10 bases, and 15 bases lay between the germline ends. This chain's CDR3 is CASSLEGRPMEQFF. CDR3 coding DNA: TGTGCCAGCAGCTTAGAGGGGCGGCCAATGGAGCAGTTCTTC.

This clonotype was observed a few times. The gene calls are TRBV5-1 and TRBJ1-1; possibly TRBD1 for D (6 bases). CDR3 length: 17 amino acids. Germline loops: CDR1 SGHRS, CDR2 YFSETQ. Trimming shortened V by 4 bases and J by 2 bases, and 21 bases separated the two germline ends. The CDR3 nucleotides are TGCGCCAGCAGCCCCGGACAGTCCCCTAATCTTAACACTGAAGCTTTCTTT. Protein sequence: CASSPGQSPNLNTEAFF.

The CDR3 DNA sequence: TGTGCCAGCAGCCCGCTGAGGACTAGCGGGGGGGTCGACCGCACAGATACGCAGTATTTT. Translating it yields CASSPLRTSGGVDRTDTQYF. The V call is TRBV7-2, the J call TRBJ2-3; TRBD2 agrees at 15 bases. Germline V gene lookup returns CDR1 SGHTA and CDR2 FQGNSA. V shed 5 bases, J shed 1 base, and the junction held 13 bases outside the gene matches. The CDR3 is 20 amino acids.

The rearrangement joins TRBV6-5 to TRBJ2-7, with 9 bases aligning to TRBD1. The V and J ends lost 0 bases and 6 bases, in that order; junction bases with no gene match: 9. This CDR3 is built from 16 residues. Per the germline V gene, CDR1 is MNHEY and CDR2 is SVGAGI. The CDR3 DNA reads TGTGCCAGCAGTTACTCGACAGGGACAGGGTTGGTCGAGCAGTACTTC. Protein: CASSYSTGTGLVEQYF.

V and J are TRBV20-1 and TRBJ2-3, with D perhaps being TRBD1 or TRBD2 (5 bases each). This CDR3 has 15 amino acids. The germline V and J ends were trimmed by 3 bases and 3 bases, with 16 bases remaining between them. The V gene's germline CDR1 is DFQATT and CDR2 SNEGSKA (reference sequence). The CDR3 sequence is CSASSRDGTTDTQYF. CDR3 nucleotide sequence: TGCAGTGCTAGTTCGAGGGACGGTACTACAGATACGCAGTATTTT.

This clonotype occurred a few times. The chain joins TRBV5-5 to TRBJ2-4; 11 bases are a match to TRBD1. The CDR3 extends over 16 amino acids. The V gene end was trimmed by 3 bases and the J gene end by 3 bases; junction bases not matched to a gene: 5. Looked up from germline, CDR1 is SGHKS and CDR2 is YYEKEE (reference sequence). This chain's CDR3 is CASSYPGTGGKNIQYF. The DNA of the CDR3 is TGTGCCAGCAGCTACCCAGGGACAGGGGGCAAAAACATTCAGTACTTC.

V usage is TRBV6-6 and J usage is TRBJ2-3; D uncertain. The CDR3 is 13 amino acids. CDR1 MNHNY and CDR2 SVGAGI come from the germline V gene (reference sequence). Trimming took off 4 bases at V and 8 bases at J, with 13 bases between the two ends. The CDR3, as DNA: TGTGCCAGCAGTTCCCCCAGTTGGGGTACGCAGTATTTT. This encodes CASSSPSWGTQYF.

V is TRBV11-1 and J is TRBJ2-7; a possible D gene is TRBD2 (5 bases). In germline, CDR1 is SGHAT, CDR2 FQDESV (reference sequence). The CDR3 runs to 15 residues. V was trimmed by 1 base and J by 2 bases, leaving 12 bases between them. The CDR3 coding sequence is TGTGCCAGCAGCTTAGAGGACGGGGTCGCCTACGAGCAGTACGTC. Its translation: CASSLEDGVAYEQYV.

CDR3 DNA: TGTGCCAGCAGGGGACAGGAGGGAACTAATGAAAAACTGTTTTTT. It codes for CASRGQEGTNEKLFF. V gene TRBV12-3 or TRBV12-4 combines with J gene TRBJ1-4; 8 nucleotides line up with TRBD1. The V gene end was trimmed by 6 bases and the J gene end by 1 base; junction bases not matched to a gene: 4. The CDR3 extends over 15 amino acids.

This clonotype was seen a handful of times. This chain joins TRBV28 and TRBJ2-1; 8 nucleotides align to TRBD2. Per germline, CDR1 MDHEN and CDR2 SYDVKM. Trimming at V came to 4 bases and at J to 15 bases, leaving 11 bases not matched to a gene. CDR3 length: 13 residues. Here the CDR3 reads CASSYPGGRQRFF. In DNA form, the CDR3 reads TGTGCCAGCAGTTACCCGGGGGGGCGTCAACGGTTCTTC.

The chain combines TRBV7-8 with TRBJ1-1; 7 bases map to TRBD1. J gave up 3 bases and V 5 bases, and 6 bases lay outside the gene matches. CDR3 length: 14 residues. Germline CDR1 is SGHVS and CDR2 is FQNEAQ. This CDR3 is CASSRRQGDTEAFF. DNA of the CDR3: TGTGCCAGCAGCCGTCGTCAGGGGGACACTGAAGCTTTCTTT.

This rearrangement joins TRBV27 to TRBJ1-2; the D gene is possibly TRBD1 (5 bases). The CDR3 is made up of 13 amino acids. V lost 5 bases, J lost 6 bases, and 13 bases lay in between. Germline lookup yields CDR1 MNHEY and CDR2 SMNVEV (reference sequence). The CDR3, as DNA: TGTGCCAGCAGTCCCCGGGGGGTTGATGGCTACACCTTC. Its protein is CASSPRGVDGYTF.

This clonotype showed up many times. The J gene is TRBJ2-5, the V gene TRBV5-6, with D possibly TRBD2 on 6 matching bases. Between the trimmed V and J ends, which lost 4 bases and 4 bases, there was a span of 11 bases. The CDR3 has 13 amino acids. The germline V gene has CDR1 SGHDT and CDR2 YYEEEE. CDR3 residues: CASSMTSIETQYF. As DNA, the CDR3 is TGTGCCAGCAGCATGACTAGTATAGAGACCCAGTACTTC. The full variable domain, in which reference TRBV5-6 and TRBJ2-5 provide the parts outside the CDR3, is DAGVTQSPTHLIKTRGQQVTLRCSPKSGHDTVSWYQQALGQGPQFIFQYYEEEERQRGNFPDRFSGHQFPNYSSELNVNALLLGDSALYLCASSMTSIETQYFGPGTRLLVL.

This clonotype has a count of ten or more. Here the CDR3 reads CSAEGDNQPQHF. The DNA of the CDR3 is TGCAGTGCTGAGGGGGACAATCAGCCCCAGCATTTT. The rearrangement links TRBV20-1 to TRBJ1-5, with D possibly matching TRBD1 (6 bases). The V end was cut by 5 bases, the J end by 3 bases, with 8 bases between. The CDR3 sequence is 12 residues long. Germline lookup yields CDR1 DFQATT and CDR2 SNEGSKA (reference sequence).

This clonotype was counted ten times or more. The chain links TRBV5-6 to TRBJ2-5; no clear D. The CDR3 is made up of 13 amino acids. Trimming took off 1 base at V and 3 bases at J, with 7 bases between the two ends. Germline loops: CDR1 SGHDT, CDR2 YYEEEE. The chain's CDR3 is CASSLLLEETQYF. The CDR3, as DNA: TGTGCCAGCAGCTTGTTACTCGAAGAGACCCAGTACTTC.

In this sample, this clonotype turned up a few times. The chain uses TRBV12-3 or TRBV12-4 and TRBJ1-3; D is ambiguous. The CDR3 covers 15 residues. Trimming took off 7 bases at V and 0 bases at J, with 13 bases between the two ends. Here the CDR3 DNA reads TGTGCCAGCACCCCAGAGGGCCGCTCTGGAAACACCATATATTTT. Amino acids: CASTPEGRSGNTIYF.